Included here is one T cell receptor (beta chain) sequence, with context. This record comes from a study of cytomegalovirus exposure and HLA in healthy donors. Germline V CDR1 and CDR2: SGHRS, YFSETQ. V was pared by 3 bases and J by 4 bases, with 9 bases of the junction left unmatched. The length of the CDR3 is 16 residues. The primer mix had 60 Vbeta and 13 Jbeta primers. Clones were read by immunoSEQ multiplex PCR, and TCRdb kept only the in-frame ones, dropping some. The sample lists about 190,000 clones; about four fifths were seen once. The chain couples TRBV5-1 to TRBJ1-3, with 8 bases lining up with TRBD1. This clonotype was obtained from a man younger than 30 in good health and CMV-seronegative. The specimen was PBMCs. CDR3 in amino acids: CASSSTGAPGGNTIYF. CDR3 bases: TGCGCCAGCAGCTCGACAGGGGCCCCTGGGGGAAACACCATATATTTT.